This entry lists 9 T cell receptor beta chains sequenced from one sample in a study of OX40 agonist ivuxolimab in advanced cancers. The receptor library was made with the immunoSEQ multiplex PCR assay. As stored in TCRdb, this immuneACCESS dataset retains in-frame rearrangements with V and J assigned. A fraction of the clones does not appear; measured against another copy, unresolved V genes explain less than half of the discrepancy, and the remainder lacks a known reason. The sample has about 71,000 clones on record, 75% to 85% of them singletons. The ten largest account for around 5% of the sample. The sequencing here drew on CD4+ or CD8+ T cells sorted from blood, taken in a trial of the OX40 agonist ivuxolimab. These receptors were collected from an adult with an advanced solid tumor such as melanoma, head and neck, liver or kidney cancer.

The chain links TRBV29-1 to TRBJ1-4; 9 positions match TRBD1. Germline CDR1 SQVTM, CDR2 ANQGSEA. The V segment lost 4 bases and the J segment 5 bases; nucleotides outside the gene matches: 11. The CDR3 has 16 residues. CDR3 nucleotide sequence: TGCAGCGTTGCCTATAACCTGGGACAGGGAAATGAAAAACTGTTTTTT. It yields the protein CSVAYNLGQGNEKLFF. The full variable domain, completed using reference TRBV29-1 and TRBJ1-4, is SAVISQKPSRDICQRGTSLTIQCQVDSQVTMMFWYRQQPGQSLTLIATANQGSEATYESGFVIDKFPISRPNLTFSTLTVSNMSPEDSSIYLCSVAYNLGQGNEKLFFGSGTQLSVL.

This chain joins TRBV19 and TRBJ2-1, with TRBD2 identical over 15 bases. The germline V gene encodes CDR1 LNHDA and CDR2 SQIVND (reference sequence). This CDR3 spans 17 amino acids. V was pared by 5 bases and J by 4 bases, with 6 bases of the junction left unmatched. The CDR3 bases are TGTGCCAGTAGTCCCCGGACTAGCGGGAGGGGGTACAATGAGCAGTTCTTC. Amino acids: CASSPRTSGRGYNEQFF.

The chain is built from TRBV6-5 and TRBJ2-7; TRBD1 matches at 7 bases. From germline, CDR1 is MNHEY and CDR2 SVGAGI. CDR3 size: 11 residues. V was clipped by 9 bases and J by 3 bases; unmatched bases: 2. CDR3 bases: TGTGCCAGTAGGACAGGCTACGAGCAGTACTTC. Amino acids: CASRTGYEQYF.

The table lists this clone with a few counts. The chain is built from TRBV7-9 and TRBJ2-7; the D call may be TRBD1 or TRBD2 (5 bases each). The CDR3 runs 14 residues. Germline assignment: CDR1 SEHNR and CDR2 FQNEAQ (reference sequence). Trimming removed 4 bases from V and 2 bases from J, with 12 bases in between. The DNA of the CDR3 is TGTGCCAGCAGCTCCTCCGGGGCCCCCTACGAGCAGTACTTC. Translating it yields CASSSSGAPYEQYF.

This chain connects TRBV19 to TRBJ2-1, with D possibly being TRBD1 (6 bases). Per the germline V gene, CDR1 is LNHDA and CDR2 is SQIVND (reference sequence). V gave up 9 bases and J gave up 9 bases, with 27 bases separating them. CDR3 size: 16 residues. CDR3 protein: CASRDPGHLGFGEQFF. The CDR3 DNA sequence: TGTGCCAGCCGGGATCCGGGACATCTAGGGTTCGGTGAGCAGTTCTTC.

The chain uses TRBV20-1 and TRBJ2-7; D ambiguous. The length of the CDR3 is 10 residues. In germline, CDR1 is DFQATT, CDR2 SNEGSKA (reference sequence). V was pared by 6 bases and J by 7 bases, with 10 bases between. The CDR3 loop is CSATLREQYF. CDR3 coding DNA: TGCAGTGCCACGTTGAGGGAGCAGTACTTC.

This clone was seen once. The V gene is TRBV30, the J gene TRBJ2-4, with 9 positions matching TRBD2. This CDR3 has 14 amino acids. The junction had 12 bases not matched to a gene; V was cut back by 7 bases and J by 8 bases. Per germline, CDR1 GTSNPN and CDR2 SVGIG (reference sequence). The CDR3 sequence: CASLSGSGGDIQYF. The CDR3 nucleotides read TGTGCCTCCCTTAGCGGGAGCGGAGGAGACATTCAGTACTTC.

CDR3 region: CASSLDSATPQHF. In DNA, the CDR3 is TGTGCCAGCAGCTTAGACAGTGCGACCCCCCAGCATTTT. The chain combines TRBV7-8 with TRBJ1-5, with unresolved D. The CDR3 spans 13 residues. Per germline, CDR1 SGHVS and CDR2 FQNEAQ. V shed 1 base and J shed 10 bases, with 11 bases lying between them.

The rearrangement uses TRBV2 and TRBJ2-3; 10 positions match TRBD2. Germline CDR1 and CDR2: SNHLY and FYNNEI. The CDR3 extends over 17 amino acids. The V segment lost 6 bases and the J segment 0 bases; nucleotides outside the gene matches: 9. The CDR3: CASSLEFSGGSTDTQYF. The CDR3 DNA sequence: TGTGCCAGCAGCCTAGAGTTTAGCGGGGGGAGCACAGATACGCAGTATTTT. Using reference TRBV2 and TRBJ2-3 for the parts outside the CDR3, the full variable domain is EPEVTQTPSHQVTQMGQEVILRCVPISNHLYFYWYRQILGQKVEFLVSFYNNEISEKSEIFDDQFSVERPDGSNFTLKIRSTKLEDSAMYFCASSLEFSGGSTDTQYFGPGTRLTVL.